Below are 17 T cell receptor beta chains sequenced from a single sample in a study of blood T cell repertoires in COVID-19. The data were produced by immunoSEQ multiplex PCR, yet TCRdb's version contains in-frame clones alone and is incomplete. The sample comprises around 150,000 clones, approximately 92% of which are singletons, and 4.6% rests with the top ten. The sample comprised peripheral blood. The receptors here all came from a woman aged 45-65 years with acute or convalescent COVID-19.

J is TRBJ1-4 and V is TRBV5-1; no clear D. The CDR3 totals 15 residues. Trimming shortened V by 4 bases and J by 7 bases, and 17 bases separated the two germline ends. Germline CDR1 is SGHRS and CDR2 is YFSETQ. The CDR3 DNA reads TGCGCCAGCAGCCCCCGACAAGGAGGAATTGAAAAACTGTTTTTT. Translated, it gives CASSPRQGGIEKLFF. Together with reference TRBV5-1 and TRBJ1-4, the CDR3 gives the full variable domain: KAGVTQTPRYLIKTRGQQVTLSCSPISGHRSVSWYQQTPGQGLQFLFEYFSETQRNKGNFPGRFSGRQFSNSRSEMNVSTLELGDSALYLCASSPRQGGIEKLFFGSGTQLSVL.

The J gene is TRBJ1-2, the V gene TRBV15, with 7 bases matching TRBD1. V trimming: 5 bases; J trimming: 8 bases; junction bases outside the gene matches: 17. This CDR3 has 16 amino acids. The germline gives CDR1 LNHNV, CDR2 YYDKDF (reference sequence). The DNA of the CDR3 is TGTGCCACCAGCCTAACTTGGGGACAGTTGGGAGTAGGCTACACCTTC. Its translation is CATSLTWGQLGVGYTF.

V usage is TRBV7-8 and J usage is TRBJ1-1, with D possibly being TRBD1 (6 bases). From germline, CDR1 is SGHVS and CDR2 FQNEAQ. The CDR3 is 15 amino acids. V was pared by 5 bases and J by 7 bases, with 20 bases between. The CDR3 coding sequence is TGTGCCAGCAGCCGCCTGACTTTCTCGGACAGTGAAGCTTTCTTT. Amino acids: CASSRLTFSDSEAFF.

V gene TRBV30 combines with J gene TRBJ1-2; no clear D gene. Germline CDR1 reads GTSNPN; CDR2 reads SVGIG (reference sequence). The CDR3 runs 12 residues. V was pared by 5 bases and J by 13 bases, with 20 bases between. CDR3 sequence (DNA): TGTGCCTGGTCGAGCGTTTCTATGGTTCTCACCTTC. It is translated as CAWSSVSMVLTF.

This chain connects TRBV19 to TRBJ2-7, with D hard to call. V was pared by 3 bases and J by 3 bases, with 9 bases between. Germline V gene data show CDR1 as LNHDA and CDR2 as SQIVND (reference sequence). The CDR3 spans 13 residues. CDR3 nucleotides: TGTGCCAGTAGTATGGCAGGTCTCTACGAGCAGTACTTC. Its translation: CASSMAGLYEQYF. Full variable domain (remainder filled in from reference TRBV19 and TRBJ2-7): DGGITQSPKYLFRKEGQNVTLSCEQNLNHDAMYWYRQDPGQGLRLIYYSQIVNDFQKGDIAEGYSVSREKKESFPLTVTSAQKNPTAFYLCASSMAGLYEQYFGPGTRLTVT.

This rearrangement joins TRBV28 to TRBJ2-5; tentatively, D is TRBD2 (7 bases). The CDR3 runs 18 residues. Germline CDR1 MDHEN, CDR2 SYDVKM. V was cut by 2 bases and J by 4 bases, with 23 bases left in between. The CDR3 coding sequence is TGTGCCAGCAGTTTAACGGGGGGCCAGGGCCCGAGTAGAGAGACCCAGTACTTC. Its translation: CASSLTGGQGPSRETQYF.

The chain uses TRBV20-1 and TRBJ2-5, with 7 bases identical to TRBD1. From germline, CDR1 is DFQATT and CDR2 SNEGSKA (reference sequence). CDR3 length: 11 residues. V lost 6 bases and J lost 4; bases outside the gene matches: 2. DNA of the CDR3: TGCAGTGCCAGGACAGGAGAGACCCAGTACTTC. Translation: CSARTGETQYF.

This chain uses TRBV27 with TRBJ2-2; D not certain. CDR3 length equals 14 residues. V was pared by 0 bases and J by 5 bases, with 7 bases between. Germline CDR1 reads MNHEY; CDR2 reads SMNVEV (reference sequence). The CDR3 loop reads CASSLSIETGELFF. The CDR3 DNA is TGTGCCAGCAGTTTATCGATAGAAACCGGGGAGCTGTTTTTT.

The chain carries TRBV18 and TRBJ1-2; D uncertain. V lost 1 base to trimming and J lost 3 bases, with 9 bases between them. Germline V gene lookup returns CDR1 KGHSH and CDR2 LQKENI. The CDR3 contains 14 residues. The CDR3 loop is CASSPQQNDYGYTF. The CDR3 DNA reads TGTGCCAGCTCACCACAACAGAACGACTATGGCTACACCTTC.

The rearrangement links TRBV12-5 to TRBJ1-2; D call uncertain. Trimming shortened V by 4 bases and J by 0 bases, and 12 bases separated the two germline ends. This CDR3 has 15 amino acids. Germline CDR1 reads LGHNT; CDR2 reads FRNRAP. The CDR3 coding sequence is TGTGCTAGTGGTTCCCTAGGGAGCTCTAACTATGGCTACACCTTC. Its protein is CASGSLGSSNYGYTF.

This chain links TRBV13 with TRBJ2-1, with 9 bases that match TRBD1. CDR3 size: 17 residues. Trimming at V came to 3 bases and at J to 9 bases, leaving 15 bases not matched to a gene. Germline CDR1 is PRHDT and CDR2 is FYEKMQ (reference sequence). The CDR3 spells CASSLAPGQGDLTEQFF. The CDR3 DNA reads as TGTGCCAGCAGCTTGGCCCCGGGACAGGGAGATCTCACTGAGCAGTTCTTC.

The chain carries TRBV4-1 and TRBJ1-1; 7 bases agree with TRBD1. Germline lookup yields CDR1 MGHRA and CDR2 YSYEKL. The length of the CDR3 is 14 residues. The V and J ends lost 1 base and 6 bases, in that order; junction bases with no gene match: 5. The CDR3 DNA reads TGCGCCAGCAGCCAAGGACAGGGATGGGCTGAAGCTTTCTTT. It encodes CASSQGQGWAEAFF.

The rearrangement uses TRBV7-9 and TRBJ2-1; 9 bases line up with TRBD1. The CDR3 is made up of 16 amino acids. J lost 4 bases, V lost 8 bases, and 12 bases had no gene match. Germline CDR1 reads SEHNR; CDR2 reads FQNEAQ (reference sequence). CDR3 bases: TGTGCCAGCCACCACAAAACGGGACAGGGTTACAATGAGCAGTTCTTC. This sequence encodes CASHHKTGQGYNEQFF.

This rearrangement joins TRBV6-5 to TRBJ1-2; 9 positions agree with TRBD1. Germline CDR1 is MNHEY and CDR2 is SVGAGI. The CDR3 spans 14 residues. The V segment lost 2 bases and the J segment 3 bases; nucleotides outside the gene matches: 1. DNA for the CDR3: TGTGCCAGCAGTTACAGACAGGGGGACTATGGCTACACCTTC. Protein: CASSYRQGDYGYTF.

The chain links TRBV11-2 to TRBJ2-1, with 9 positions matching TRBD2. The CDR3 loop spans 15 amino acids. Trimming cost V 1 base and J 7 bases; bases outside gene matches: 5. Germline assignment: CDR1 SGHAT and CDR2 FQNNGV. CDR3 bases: TGTGCCAGCAGCTTAGTGTCGCGGGGGGGTAATGAGCAGTTCTTC. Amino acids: CASSLVSRGGNEQFF.

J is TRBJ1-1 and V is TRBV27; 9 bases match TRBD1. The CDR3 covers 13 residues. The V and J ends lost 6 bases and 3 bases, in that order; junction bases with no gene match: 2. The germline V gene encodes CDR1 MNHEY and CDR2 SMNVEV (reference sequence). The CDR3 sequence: CASRTGGDTEAFF. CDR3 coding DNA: TGTGCCAGCAGGACAGGGGGGGACACTGAAGCTTTCTTT.

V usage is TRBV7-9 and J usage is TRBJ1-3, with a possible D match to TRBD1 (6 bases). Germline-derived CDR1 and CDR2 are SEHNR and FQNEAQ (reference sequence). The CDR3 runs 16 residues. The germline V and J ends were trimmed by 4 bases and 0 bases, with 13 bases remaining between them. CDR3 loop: CASSWVDSNSGNTIYF. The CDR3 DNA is TGTGCCAGCAGCTGGGTGGACAGTAACTCTGGAAACACCATATATTTT.